This TCR beta chain is from a study of tumor and adjacent non-tumor tissue in lung cancer. Turning to this clonotype: Its antigen is undetermined.

Per germline, CDR1 SGHVS and CDR2 FQNEAQ. This CDR3 has 16 amino acids. Deletions cut 0 bases from V and 7 bases from J, with 16 bases between. The study, taken as a whole, reports: Compared with tumor, normal lung showed significantly lower TCR diversity.

This sample's RNA came from whole unsorted tissue. Between August and November 2014, newly diagnosed, chemotherapy-naive lung cancer patients underwent thoracic surgery in China. Three rounds of nested PCR, following a modified ARM-PCR protocol, produced the TCRbeta library. Each CDR3 protein gets one entry after TCRdb re-called the multiplex PCR reads with MiXCR. The data contain some 99,000 distinct CDR3 sequences, 60% to 80% of them seen just once; the ten biggest clones take up about 40%. This TCR derives from a woman aged 55-70 years with non-small cell lung cancer. V gene TRBV7-8 combines with J gene TRBJ1-5, with D unresolved. The sequenced material came from lung tumor tissue. This CDR3 is CASSLAPPRQGQPQHF. In DNA, the CDR3 is TGTGCCAGCAGCTTAGCACCCCCGCGGCAAGGCCAGCCCCAGCATTTT.